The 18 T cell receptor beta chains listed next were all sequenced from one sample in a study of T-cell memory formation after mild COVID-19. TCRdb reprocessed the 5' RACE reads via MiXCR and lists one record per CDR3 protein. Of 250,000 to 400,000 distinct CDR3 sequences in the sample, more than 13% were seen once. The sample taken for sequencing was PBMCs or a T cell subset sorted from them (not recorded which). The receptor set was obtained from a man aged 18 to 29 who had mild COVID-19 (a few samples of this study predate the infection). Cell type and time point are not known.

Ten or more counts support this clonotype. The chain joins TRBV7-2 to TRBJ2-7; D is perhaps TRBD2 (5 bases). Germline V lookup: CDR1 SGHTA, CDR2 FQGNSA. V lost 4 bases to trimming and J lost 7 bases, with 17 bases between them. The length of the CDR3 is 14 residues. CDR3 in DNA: TGTGCCAGCAGCTCCTACCCTATAGCGCGGGAGCAGTACTTC. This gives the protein CASSSYPIAREQYF.

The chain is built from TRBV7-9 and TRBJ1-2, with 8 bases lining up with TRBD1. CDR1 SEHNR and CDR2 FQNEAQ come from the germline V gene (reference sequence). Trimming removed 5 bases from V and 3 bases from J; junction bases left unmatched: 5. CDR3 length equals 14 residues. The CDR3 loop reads CASSPGGAYYGYTF. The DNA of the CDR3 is TGTGCCAGCAGCCCAGGGGGCGCGTACTATGGCTACACCTTC.

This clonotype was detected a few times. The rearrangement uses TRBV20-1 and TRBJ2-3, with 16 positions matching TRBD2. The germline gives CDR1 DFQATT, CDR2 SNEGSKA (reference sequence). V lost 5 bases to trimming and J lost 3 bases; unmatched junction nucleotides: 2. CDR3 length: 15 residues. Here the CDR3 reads CSAGTSGGETDTQYF. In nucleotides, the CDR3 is TGCAGTGCTGGGACTAGCGGGGGGGAGACAGATACGCAGTATTTT.

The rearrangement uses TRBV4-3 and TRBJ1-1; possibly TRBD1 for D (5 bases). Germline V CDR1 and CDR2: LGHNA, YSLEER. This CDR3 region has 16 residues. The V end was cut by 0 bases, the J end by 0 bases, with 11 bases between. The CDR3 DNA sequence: TGCGCCAGCAGCCAAGAGACAGCTTTTCTGAACACTGAAGCTTTCTTT. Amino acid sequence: CASSQETAFLNTEAFF.

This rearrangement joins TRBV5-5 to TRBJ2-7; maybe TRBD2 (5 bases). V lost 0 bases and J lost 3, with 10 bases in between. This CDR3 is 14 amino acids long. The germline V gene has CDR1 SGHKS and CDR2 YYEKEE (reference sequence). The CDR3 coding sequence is TGTGCCAGCAGCTTGGTCCCCCGGGACTACGAGCAGTACGTC. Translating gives CASSLVPRDYEQYV.

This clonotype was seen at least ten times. The CDR3 DNA is TGCGCCAGCAGCATACAGGGGAATGGTCCAGATACGCAGTATTTT. Its translation is CASSIQGNGPDTQYF. The chain joins TRBV5-1 to TRBJ2-3, with 7 bases identical to TRBD1. With 4 bases clipped from V and 4 bases from J, the junction kept 9 bases outside the gene matches. The germline gives CDR1 SGHRS, CDR2 YFSETQ. CDR3 length equals 15 residues.

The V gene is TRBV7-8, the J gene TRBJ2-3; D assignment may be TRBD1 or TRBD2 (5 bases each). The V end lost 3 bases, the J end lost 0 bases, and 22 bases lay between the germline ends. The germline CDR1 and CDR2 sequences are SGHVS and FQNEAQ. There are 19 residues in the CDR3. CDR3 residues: CASSFPGTPRTVSTDTQYF. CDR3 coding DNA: TGTGCCAGCAGCTTCCCCGGGACGCCGAGGACTGTTAGCACAGATACGCAGTATTTT.

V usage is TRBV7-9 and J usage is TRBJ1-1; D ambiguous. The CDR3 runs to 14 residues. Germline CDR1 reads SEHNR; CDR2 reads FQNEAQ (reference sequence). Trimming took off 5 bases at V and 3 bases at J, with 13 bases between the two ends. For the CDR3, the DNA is TGTGCCAGCAGCCCTCGGACGGGTCACACTGAAGCTTTCTTT. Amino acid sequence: CASSPRTGHTEAFF.

The CDR3 loop reads CASSFFGELFF. For the CDR3, the DNA is TGTGCCAGCAGCTTCTTCGGGGAGCTGTTTTTT. The V gene is TRBV7-2, the J gene TRBJ2-2; D is ambiguous. With 3 bases removed from V and 7 bases from J, the gap between germline ends came to 3 bases. Germline V gene lookup returns CDR1 SGHTA and CDR2 FQGNSA. The CDR3 has 11 residues.

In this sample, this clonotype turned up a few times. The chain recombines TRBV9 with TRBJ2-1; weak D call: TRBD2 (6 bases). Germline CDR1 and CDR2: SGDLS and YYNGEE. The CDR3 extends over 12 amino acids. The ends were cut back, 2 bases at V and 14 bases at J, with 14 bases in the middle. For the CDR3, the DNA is TGTGCCAGCAGCGTGGAGGGCGGGGCTAAGTTCTTC. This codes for CASSVEGGAKFF.

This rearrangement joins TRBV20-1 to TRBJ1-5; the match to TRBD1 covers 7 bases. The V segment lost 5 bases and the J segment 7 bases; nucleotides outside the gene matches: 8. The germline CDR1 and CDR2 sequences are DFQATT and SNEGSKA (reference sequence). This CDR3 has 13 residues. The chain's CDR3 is CSAGNRGEQPQHF. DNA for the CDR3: TGCAGTGCTGGAAACAGGGGCGAACAGCCCCAGCATTTT.

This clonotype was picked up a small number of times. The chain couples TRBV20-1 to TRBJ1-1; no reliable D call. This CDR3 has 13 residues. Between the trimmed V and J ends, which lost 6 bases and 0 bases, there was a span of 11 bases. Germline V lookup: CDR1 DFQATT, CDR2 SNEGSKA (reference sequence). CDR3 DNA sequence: TGCAGTGCACGAGCCCGACTGAACACTGAAGCTTTCTTT. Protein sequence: CSARARLNTEAFF.

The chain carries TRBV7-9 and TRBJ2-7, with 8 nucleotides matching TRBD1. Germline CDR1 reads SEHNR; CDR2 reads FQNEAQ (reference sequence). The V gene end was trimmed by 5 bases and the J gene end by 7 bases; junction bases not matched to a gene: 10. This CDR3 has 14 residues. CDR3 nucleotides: TGTGCCAGCAGCGGCCAGGGGGCGAATGGGGAGCAGTACGTC. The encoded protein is CASSGQGANGEQYV.

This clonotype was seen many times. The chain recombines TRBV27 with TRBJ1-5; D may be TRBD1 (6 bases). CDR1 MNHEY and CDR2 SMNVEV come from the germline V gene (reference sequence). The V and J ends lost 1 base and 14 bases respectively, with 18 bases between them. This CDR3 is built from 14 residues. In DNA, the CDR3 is TGTGCCAGCAGTTTATTACCAGGGGCCCCGGAGGAGCATTTT. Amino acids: CASSLLPGAPEEHF.

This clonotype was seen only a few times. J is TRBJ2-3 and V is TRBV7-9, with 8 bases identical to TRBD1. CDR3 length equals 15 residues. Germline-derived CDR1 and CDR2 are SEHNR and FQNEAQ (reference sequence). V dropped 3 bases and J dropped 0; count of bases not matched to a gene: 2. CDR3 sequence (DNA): TGTGCCAGCAGCTTTAGACAGGGGAGCACAGATACGCAGTATTTT. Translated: CASSFRQGSTDTQYF.

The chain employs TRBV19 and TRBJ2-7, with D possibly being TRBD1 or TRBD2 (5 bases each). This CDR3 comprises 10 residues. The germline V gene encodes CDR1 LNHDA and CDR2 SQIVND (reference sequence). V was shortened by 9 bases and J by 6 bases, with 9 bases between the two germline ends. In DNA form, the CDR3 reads TGTGCCAGAGGGACGTGCGAGCAGTACGTC. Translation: CARGTCEQYV.

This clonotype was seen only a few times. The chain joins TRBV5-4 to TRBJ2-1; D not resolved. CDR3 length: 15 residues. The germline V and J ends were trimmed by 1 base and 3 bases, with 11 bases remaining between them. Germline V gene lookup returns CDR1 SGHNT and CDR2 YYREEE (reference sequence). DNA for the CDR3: TGTGCCAGCAGCTTGTTTGATGCCATCTACAATGAGCAGTTCTTC. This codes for CASSLFDAIYNEQFF.

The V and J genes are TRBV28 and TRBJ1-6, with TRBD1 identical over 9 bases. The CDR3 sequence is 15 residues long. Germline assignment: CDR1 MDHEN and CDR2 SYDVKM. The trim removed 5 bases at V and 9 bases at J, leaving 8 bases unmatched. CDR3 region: CASSPETGGASPLHF. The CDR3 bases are TGTGCCAGCAGTCCCGAGACAGGGGGGGCTTCACCCCTCCACTTT.